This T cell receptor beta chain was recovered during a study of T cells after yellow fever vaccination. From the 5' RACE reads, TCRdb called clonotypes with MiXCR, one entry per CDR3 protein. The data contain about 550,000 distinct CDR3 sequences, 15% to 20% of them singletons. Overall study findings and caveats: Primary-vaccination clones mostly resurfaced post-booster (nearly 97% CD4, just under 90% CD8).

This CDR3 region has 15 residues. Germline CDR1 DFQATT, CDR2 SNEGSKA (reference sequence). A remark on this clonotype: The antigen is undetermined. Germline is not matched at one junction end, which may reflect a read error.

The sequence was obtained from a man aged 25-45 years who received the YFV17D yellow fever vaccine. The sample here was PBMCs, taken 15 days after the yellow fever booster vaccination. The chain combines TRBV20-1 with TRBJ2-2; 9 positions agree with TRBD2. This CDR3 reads CCASTGTSRHRGAVF. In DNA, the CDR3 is TGCTGTGCTAGCACCGGGACTAGCAGACACCGGGGAGCTGTTTTT.